Sequencing of this T cell receptor beta chain was carried out in a study of T cells in Graves' hyperthyroidism and ophthalmopathy. The germline CDR1 and CDR2 sequences are LNHDA and SQIVND (reference sequence). Trimming took off 3 bases at V and 1 base at J, with 19 bases between the two ends. The CDR3 runs to 18 residues. TCR beta CDR3 regions were amplified from RNA. TCR CDR3 regions were first amplified by RT-PCR with HTBI primers. From the multiplex PCR reads, TCRdb called clonotypes with MiXCR, one entry per CDR3 protein. The data hold about 410,000 distinct CDR3 sequences, with around 15% observed a single time. In its sample, this clonotype was seen a few times.

This receptor was taken from a woman aged 25 to 39 with Graves' ophthalmopathy. The sample taken for sequencing was blood. V is TRBV19 and J is TRBJ2-4, with D perhaps matching TRBD1 (5 bases). The DNA for the CDR3 is TGTGCCAGTAGTATCCGGCAGGGAATTACACCGGCCAAAAACATTCAGTACTTC. It translates to CASSIRQGITPAKNIQYF.